The 13 T cell receptor beta chains listed next were all sequenced from one sample in a study of OX40 agonist ivuxolimab in advanced cancers. Using immunoSEQ multiplex PCR, the repertoire was profiled, and TCRdb retains in-frame clones only, with some absent. The sample has tens of thousands of clones, 70% to 90% seen once; the top ten hold 3% to 4.5%. This specimen consisted of CD4+ or CD8+ T cells sorted from blood, obtained in a trial of the OX40 agonist ivuxolimab. The source of these receptors is an adult with an advanced solid tumor such as melanoma, head and neck, liver or kidney cancer.

V and J are TRBV14 and TRBJ2-7; the D gene could be TRBD1 or TRBD2 (5 bases each). V shed 4 bases and J shed 6 bases, with 22 bases lying between them. The CDR3 is 16 amino acids. CDR1 is SGHDN and CDR2 is FVKESK in the germline V gene. The CDR3 DNA reads TGTGCCAGCAGCCTTCACCAGGGCCGGGGCAACGGCGAGCAGTACTTC. This translates into CASSLHQGRGNGEQYF.

This clone was seen just once. The chain has TRBV18 and TRBJ2-3; a weak D match, TRBD1 (6 bases). This CDR3 is built from 17 residues. Germline V gives CDR1 KGHSH, CDR2 LQKENI. Deletions cut 3 bases from V and 4 bases from J, with 20 bases between. DNA for the CDR3: TGTGCCAGCTCACCCCGTACAGGGAGATTCAACGCAGATACGCAGTATTTT. Translated, it gives CASSPRTGRFNADTQYF.

The chain recombines TRBV6-1 with TRBJ2-5, with TRBD2 identical over 8 bases. CDR3 length: 14 residues. Per the germline V gene, CDR1 is MNHNS and CDR2 is SASEGT. Losses at the gene ends were 5 bases for V and 1 base for J; bases not matched to a gene: 3. CDR3 sequence reads: CASSPGTSQETQYF. In DNA form, the CDR3 reads TGTGCCAGCAGTCCCGGGACTAGCCAAGAGACCCAGTACTTC.

The rearrangement joins TRBV5-1 to TRBJ2-2; 7 bases line up with TRBD1. Germline loops: CDR1 SGHRS, CDR2 YFSETQ. The CDR3 is made up of 17 amino acids. J gave up 6 bases and V 0 bases, and 11 bases lay outside the gene matches. The chain's CDR3 is CASSLAPGQTSPGELFF. The CDR3 nucleotides read TGCGCCAGCAGCTTGGCTCCGGGACAGACTTCCCCCGGGGAGCTGTTTTTT.

This clone has a single count. V and J are TRBV19 and TRBJ1-1; the D is unclear. The CDR3 spans 13 residues. CDR1 is LNHDA and CDR2 is SQIVND in the germline V gene (reference sequence). The V end was cut by 4 bases, the J end by 2 bases, with 8 bases between. CDR3: CASSRWLNTEAFF. The CDR3 coding sequence is TGTGCCAGTAGTAGGTGGCTCAACACTGAAGCTTTCTTT.

The chain carries TRBV5-8 and TRBJ2-5; 11 positions agree with TRBD2. V shed 4 bases and J 3 bases; nucleotides not matched to a gene: 5. CDR1 is SGHTS and CDR2 is YDEGEE in the germline V gene. This CDR3 is built from 15 residues. The CDR3 sequence is CASSPGTSGEETQYF. In nucleotides, the CDR3 is TGTGCCAGCAGCCCAGGGACTAGCGGTGAAGAGACCCAGTACTTC.

The V call is TRBV25-1, the J call TRBJ2-7, with TRBD1 matching 9 bases. CDR3 length equals 18 residues. Germline assignment: CDR1 MGHDK and CDR2 SYGVNS. V was clipped by 6 bases and J by 2 bases; unmatched bases: 17. DNA for the CDR3: TGTGCCAGCAGCGAAATCACAAGGACAGGGGAAAAAGCCTACGAGCAGTACTTC. This encodes CASSEITRTGEKAYEQYF.

V usage is TRBV27 and J usage is TRBJ2-5, with D unclear. Germline V gives CDR1 MNHEY, CDR2 SMNVEV (reference sequence). The V end lost 6 bases, the J end lost 11 bases, and 16 bases lay between the germline ends. The CDR3 runs to 12 residues. The CDR3 protein is CASSLGLGEQYF. For the CDR3, the DNA is TGTGCCAGCAGCCTAGGCTTGGGTGAGCAGTACTTC.

This chain uses TRBV6-1 with TRBJ1-5; tentative D call: TRBD1 (5 bases). CDR1 is MNHNS, CDR2 SASEGT, per germline. There are 15 residues in the CDR3. V lost 4 bases to trimming and J lost 3 bases, with 13 bases between them. The CDR3 nucleotides are TGTGCCAGCAGTGCGGCCCTCGGGGCCAATCAGCCCCAGCATTTT. Translated: CASSAALGANQPQHF.

The CDR3 is CASSQDLGSDGGETQYF. The CDR3 DNA reads TGTGCCAGCAGCCAAGATCTGGGCAGCGACGGAGGAGAGACCCAGTACTTC. The gene calls are TRBV4-2 and TRBJ2-5, with D tentatively TRBD2 (5 bases). The germline V gene has CDR1 LGHNA and CDR2 YNFKEQ. The V end was cut by 0 bases, the J end by 4 bases, with 18 bases between. The CDR3 length is 17 residues.

The rearrangement links TRBV6-4 to TRBJ2-3, with D maybe TRBD2 (6 bases). V was trimmed by 2 bases and J by 6 bases, leaving 12 bases between them. The CDR3 loop spans 14 amino acids. In germline, CDR1 is MRHNA, CDR2 SNTAGT. In DNA, the CDR3 is TGTGCCAGCAGTGACCCTGGACTACTCGATACGCAGTATTTT. It encodes CASSDPGLLDTQYF.

This clone was found once. This sequence joins TRBV6-5 and TRBJ1-4, with D possibly being TRBD1 (6 bases). Trimming took 6 bases from V and 8 from J, leaving 13 bases between them. Germline-derived CDR1 and CDR2 are MNHEY and SVGAGI. The CDR3 runs 13 residues. This chain's CDR3 is CASSPTGTEKLFF. CDR3 nucleotides: TGTGCCAGCAGCCCGACAGGCACGGAAAAACTGTTTTTT.

This clone was found a few times. The V and J genes are TRBV10-3 and TRBJ2-7, with D uncertain. The V end lost 10 bases, the J end lost 0 bases, and 4 bases lay between the germline ends. This CDR3 region has 10 residues. Germline V CDR1 and CDR2: ENHRY, SYGVKD. The CDR3 DNA reads as TGTGCCACCTACTCCTACGAGCAGTACTTC. Encoded protein: CATYSYEQYF.